What follows are 12 T cell receptor beta chains derived from one specimen sequenced in a study of T cell responses to AZD1222 COVID-19 vaccine. Measured with immunoSEQ multiplex PCR; TCRdb has only the in-frame clones, and not every one. The data contain some 190,000 clones, 80% to 95% of them singletons. The sample in question was peripheral blood, obtained 28 days after the second AZD1222 dose. These receptors all stem from an adult who received the AZD1222 COVID-19 vaccine.

V gene TRBV5-5 combines with J gene TRBJ1-4; D gene unclear. Between the trimmed V and J ends, which lost 6 bases and 6 bases, there was a span of 15 bases. The CDR3 is 14 residues long. Germline V lookup: CDR1 SGHKS, CDR2 YYEKEE (reference sequence). The CDR3: CASTPEAYDEKLFF. CDR3 sequence (DNA): TGTGCCAGCACCCCGGAGGCATACGATGAAAAACTGTTTTTT.

The chain combines TRBV6-6 with TRBJ1-1; a weak D match, TRBD1 (6 bases). This CDR3 contains 14 residues. Germline V gene sequence: CDR1 MNHNY, CDR2 SVGAGI (reference sequence). The ends were cut back, 9 bases at V and 5 bases at J, with 19 bases in the middle. As DNA, the CDR3 is TGTGCCAGTTATAGGGGGGGCCCAGAGACTGAAGCTTTCTTT. It yields the protein CASYRGGPETEAFF.

The V and J genes are TRBV28 and TRBJ2-2; a weak D match, TRBD2 (6 bases). V was shortened by 5 bases and J by 3 bases, with 22 bases between the two germline ends. In germline, CDR1 is MDHEN, CDR2 SYDVKM. This CDR3 spans 18 amino acids. In nucleotides, the CDR3 is TGTGCCAGCAGTCCCCTCGAGACTAGGCTCGCGTACACCGGGGAGCTGTTTTTT. Amino acids: CASSPLETRLAYTGELFF.

The V call is TRBV18, the J call TRBJ1-5; no definite D call. CDR1 and CDR2 (germline): KGHSH, LQKENI. The CDR3 runs 13 residues. V shed 6 bases and J shed 1 base, with 7 bases lying between them. The CDR3 DNA is TGTGCCAGCTCCGACTCGAGCAATCAGCCCCAGCATTTT. As protein: CASSDSSNQPQHF.

As concerns this clone: This same CDR3 is encoded by further DNA sequences in the sample. This CDR3 is CASSLGETQYF. The CDR3 DNA reads as TGTGCCAGCAGCCTCGGGGAGACCCAGTACTTC. The genes are TRBV3-1 (or the pseudogene TRBV3-2) and TRBJ2-5; D is undetermined. CDR3 length: 11 amino acids. V shed 4 bases and J shed 5 bases, with 5 bases lying between them. The germline CDR1 and CDR2 sequences are LGHDT and YNNKEL (reference sequence).

V gene TRBV5-6 combines with J gene TRBJ1-4; D is uncertain. The germline V gene encodes CDR1 SGHDT and CDR2 YYEEEE. V lost 4 bases, J lost 4 bases, and 11 bases lay in between. The CDR3 loop spans 14 amino acids. The CDR3 here is CASSQTGVNEKLFF. The CDR3 DNA sequence: TGTGCCAGCAGCCAAACCGGGGTTAATGAAAAACTGTTTTTT. Full variable domain (remainder filled in from reference TRBV5-6 and TRBJ1-4): DAGVTQSPTHLIKTRGQQVTLRCSPKSGHDTVSWYQQALGQGPQFIFQYYEEEERQRGNFPDRFSGHQFPNYSSELNVNALLLGDSALYLCASSQTGVNEKLFFGSGTQLSVL.

The V and J genes are TRBV24-1 and TRBJ1-5, with 8 bases identical to TRBD1. With 7 bases clipped from V and 3 bases from J, the junction kept 19 bases outside the gene matches. This CDR3 comprises 19 residues. Germline values: CDR1 KGHDR, CDR2 SFDVKD. Here the CDR3 reads CATRGNPGTGPFHNQPQHF. CDR3 in DNA: TGTGCCACCAGAGGCAACCCCGGGACAGGACCCTTTCACAATCAGCCCCAGCATTTT.

The chain carries TRBV7-3 and TRBJ1-2, with D possibly being TRBD1 (6 bases). Germline V lookup: CDR1 SGHTA, CDR2 FQGTGA. V dropped 1 base and J dropped 8 bases, with 11 bases sitting between them. The CDR3 is made up of 13 amino acids. The DNA of the CDR3 is TGTGCCAGCAGCTTAAGTCAGGGGATGGGCTACACCTTC. It is translated as CASSLSQGMGYTF.

V and J are TRBV4-1 and TRBJ1-1; D may be TRBD1 (6 bases). This CDR3 has 14 amino acids. CDR1 and CDR2 from the germline V gene are MGHRA and YSYEKL. With 6 bases removed from V and 5 bases from J, the gap between germline ends came to 16 bases. CDR3 in amino acids: CASRSMGAGTEAFF. The CDR3 coding sequence is TGCGCCAGCAGATCCATGGGGGCTGGGACTGAAGCTTTCTTT.

V gene TRBV10-3 combines with J gene TRBJ2-7, with TRBD2 identical over 14 bases. Trimming took 7 bases from V and 2 from J; bases not matched to a gene: 7. The CDR3 totals 16 residues. The germline V gene has CDR1 ENHRY and CDR2 SYGVKD. CDR3 protein: CAITSGTSGSAYEQYF. The CDR3 bases are TGTGCCATCACCAGTGGGACTAGCGGGAGCGCCTACGAGCAGTACTTC.

This chain uses TRBV4-2 with TRBJ1-5; 10 bases align to TRBD1. Per the germline V gene, CDR1 is LGHNA and CDR2 is YNFKEQ. The V segment lost 4 bases and the J segment 3 bases; nucleotides outside the gene matches: 6. CDR3 length equals 16 residues. The CDR3 bases are TGTGCCAGCAGCCCTCGGACAGGGGGGATCAATCAGCCCCAGCATTTT. This sequence encodes CASSPRTGGINQPQHF.

This clone is a singleton in its sample. The chain joins TRBV6-6 to TRBJ2-1; TRBD1 matches 7 bases. The V and J ends lost 0 bases and 7 bases, in that order; junction bases with no gene match: 9. The CDR3 covers 16 residues. Germline CDR1 is MNHNY and CDR2 is SVGAGI (reference sequence). The CDR3 loop reads CASSYSNTGVWNEQFF. The CDR3 DNA is TGTGCCAGCAGTTACTCGAACACAGGGGTTTGGAATGAGCAGTTCTTC.